Presented here are 14 T cell receptor beta chains from one specimen sequenced in a study of Ad26.COV2.S vaccination and SARS-CoV-2 variants. The method was immunoSEQ multiplex PCR; TCRdb's version includes in-frame clones alone and lacks a portion of them. The data contain around 340,000 clones, around 89% of them singletons. Sample treatment: roughly 19 received Ad26.COV2.S at low or high dose, single or two shots; about 5 received placebo; per-sample allocation not given. It was on day 63 after the first vaccine or placebo injection that samples were taken. Sequenced here: peripheral blood, sampled in a trial of Ad26.COV2.S vaccine versus placebo. Receptors were obtained from a person between 18 and 65 years old who received the Ad26.COV2.S COVID-19 vaccine or a placebo.

Here the CDR3 DNA reads TGTGCCAGCAGCTCAGGGGGCCGGGAGACCCAGTACTTC. This codes for CASSSGGRETQYF. J is TRBJ2-5 and V is TRBV3-1 (or the pseudogene TRBV3-2); 8 nucleotides align to TRBD1. Germline V gene lookup returns CDR1 LGHDT and CDR2 YNNKEL (reference sequence). This CDR3 spans 13 amino acids. Trimming at V came to 5 bases and at J to 5 bases, leaving 4 bases not matched to a gene.

V usage is TRBV28 and J usage is TRBJ2-5, with 8 bases matching TRBD1. This CDR3 has 16 residues. Germline CDR1 MDHEN, CDR2 SYDVKM. V shed 5 bases and J 5 bases; nucleotides not matched to a gene: 13. The CDR3 loop is CASSTTDRVFRETQYF. Here the CDR3 DNA reads TGTGCCAGCAGTACAACGGACAGGGTATTTAGGGAGACCCAGTACTTC.

This chain joins TRBV11-2 and TRBJ1-2, with D possibly TRBD1 on 6 matching bases. This CDR3 has 14 amino acids. Per the germline V gene, CDR1 is SGHAT and CDR2 is FQNNGV. V was trimmed by 5 bases and J by 7 bases, leaving 17 bases between them. The chain's CDR3 is CASSLNRGGLGYTF. In nucleotides, the CDR3 is TGTGCCAGCAGCCTCAATCGGGGGGGCCTTGGCTACACCTTC.

The chain employs TRBV19 and TRBJ2-1; weak D call: TRBD2 (5 bases). The CDR3 sequence is 13 residues long. V lost 5 bases and J 10 bases, leaving 15 bases between the germline ends. The germline V gene encodes CDR1 LNHDA and CDR2 SQIVND (reference sequence). The CDR3 bases are TGTGCCAGTAGTCCTATACCTTGGAGGGAGCAGTTCTTC. It is translated as CASSPIPWREQFF.

V and J are TRBV5-1 and TRBJ2-1; TRBD1 aligns across 9 bases. The junction had 2 bases not matched to a gene; V was cut back by 0 bases and J by 1 base. This CDR3 comprises 16 residues. CDR1 is SGHRS, CDR2 YFSETQ, per germline. CDR3 DNA sequence: TGCGCCAGCAGCTTGGAAGGACAGGGGTCCTACAATGAGCAGTTCTTC. The encoded protein is CASSLEGQGSYNEQFF.

The V gene is TRBV29-1, the J gene TRBJ1-1; 9 nucleotides match TRBD1. V gave up 6 bases and J gave up 2 bases; unmatched junction bases: 7. The germline V gene has CDR1 SQVTM and CDR2 ANQGSEA. The CDR3 consists of 14 residues. The CDR3 is CSVAEGQGNTEAFF. The CDR3 DNA is TGCAGCGTCGCTGAGGGACAGGGTAACACTGAAGCTTTCTTT.

The chain carries TRBV7-2 and TRBJ2-1; 10 nucleotides match TRBD2. V gave up 10 bases and J gave up 4 bases; unmatched junction bases: 4. CDR1 and CDR2 from the germline V gene are SGHTA and FQGNSA. The length of the CDR3 is 13 residues. This CDR3 reads CANSGGLYNEQFF. CDR3 coding DNA: TGTGCCAATAGCGGGGGGCTTTACAATGAGCAGTTCTTC.

This clone showed up just once. The chain has TRBV7-9 and TRBJ2-2; 9 bases fit TRBD2. The CDR3 runs 17 residues. J was trimmed by 4 bases and V by 5 bases; bases with no gene match: 11. CDR1 and CDR2 from the germline V gene are SEHNR and FQNEAQ (reference sequence). This chain's CDR3 is CASSIRILAGVTGELFF. The CDR3 DNA is TGTGCCAGCAGCATCCGAATCTTAGCGGGGGTCACCGGGGAGCTGTTTTTT.

The chain employs TRBV11-2 and TRBJ1-5; D not resolved. This CDR3 spans 15 amino acids. The germline CDR1 and CDR2 sequences are SGHAT and FQNNGV. V was clipped by 1 base and J by 1 base, with 8 bases between them. CDR3 nucleotide sequence: TGTGCCAGCAGCTTAGGAGGCTTCAGCAATCAGCCCCAGCATTTT. Translation gives CASSLGGFSNQPQHF.

CDR3: CASSRGQPNTGELFF. CDR3 bases: TGCGCCAGCAGCCGGGGACAGCCGAACACCGGGGAGCTGTTTTTT. V gene TRBV5-1 combines with J gene TRBJ2-2, with 7 bases aligning to TRBD1. The CDR3 totals 15 residues. J lost 0 bases, V lost 4 bases, and 3 bases had no gene match. Per germline, CDR1 SGHRS and CDR2 YFSETQ. The variable domain in full, completed from reference TRBV5-1 and TRBJ2-2, reads KAGVTQTPRYLIKTRGQQVTLSCSPISGHRSVSWYQQTPGQGLQFLFEYFSETQRNKGNFPGRFSGRQFSNSRSEMNVSTLELGDSALYLCASSRGQPNTGELFFGEGSRLTVL.

This clone was counted between two and nine times. The same CDR3 also results from other DNA sequences found in this sample. The genes are TRBV14 and TRBJ2-6; 8 nucleotides match TRBD2. The CDR3 covers 23 residues. Trimming removed 3 bases from V and 1 base from J; junction bases left unmatched: 23. Germline CDR1 is SGHDN and CDR2 is FVKESK. The CDR3 protein is CASSHGGLAGGLRWGSGANVLTF. DNA for the CDR3: TGTGCCAGCAGCCACGGGGGACTCGCGGGGGGCCTCCGTTGGGGATCTGGGGCCAACGTCCTGACTTTC.

The rearrangement joins TRBV6-5 to TRBJ2-7; 11 positions agree with TRBD2. The CDR3 is 15 residues long. The junction had 1 base not matched to a gene; V was cut back by 0 bases and J by 3 bases. The germline CDR1 and CDR2 sequences are MNHEY and SVGAGI. This CDR3 reads CASSYSGTSGYEQYF. Written as DNA, the CDR3 is TGTGCCAGCAGTTACTCCGGGACTAGCGGCTACGAGCAGTACTTC.

This clone was seen only a few times. The CDR3 here is CASSSVEGEKLFF. The DNA of the CDR3 is TGTGCCAGCAGCTCGGTGGAGGGTGAAAAACTGTTTTTT. V gene TRBV7-6 combines with J gene TRBJ1-4; D call uncertain. Germline lookup yields CDR1 SGHVS and CDR2 FNYEAQ. V shed 4 bases and J shed 7 bases, with 10 bases lying between them. The CDR3 spans 13 residues.

The chain is built from TRBV7-9 and TRBJ2-7; D not resolved. V shed 7 bases and J shed 4 bases, with 20 bases lying between them. Germline V lookup: CDR1 SEHNR, CDR2 FQNEAQ (reference sequence). There are 15 residues in the CDR3. CDR3 loop: CASTHRRGMVYEQYF. CDR3 nucleotide sequence: TGTGCCAGCACCCACCGTCGAGGTATGGTGTACGAGCAGTACTTC.